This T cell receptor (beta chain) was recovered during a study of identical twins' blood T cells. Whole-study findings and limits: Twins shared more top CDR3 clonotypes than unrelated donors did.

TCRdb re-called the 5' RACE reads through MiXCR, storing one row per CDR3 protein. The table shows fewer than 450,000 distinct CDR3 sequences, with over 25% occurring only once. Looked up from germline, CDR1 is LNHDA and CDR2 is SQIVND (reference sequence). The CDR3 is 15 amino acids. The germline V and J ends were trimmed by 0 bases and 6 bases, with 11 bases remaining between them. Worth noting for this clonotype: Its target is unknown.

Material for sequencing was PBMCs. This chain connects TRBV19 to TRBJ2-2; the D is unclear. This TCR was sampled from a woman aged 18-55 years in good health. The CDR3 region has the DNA TGTGCCAGTAGTATAGATGGTCTCCTGCCCGGGGAGCTGTTTTTT. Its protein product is CASSIDGLLPGELFF.